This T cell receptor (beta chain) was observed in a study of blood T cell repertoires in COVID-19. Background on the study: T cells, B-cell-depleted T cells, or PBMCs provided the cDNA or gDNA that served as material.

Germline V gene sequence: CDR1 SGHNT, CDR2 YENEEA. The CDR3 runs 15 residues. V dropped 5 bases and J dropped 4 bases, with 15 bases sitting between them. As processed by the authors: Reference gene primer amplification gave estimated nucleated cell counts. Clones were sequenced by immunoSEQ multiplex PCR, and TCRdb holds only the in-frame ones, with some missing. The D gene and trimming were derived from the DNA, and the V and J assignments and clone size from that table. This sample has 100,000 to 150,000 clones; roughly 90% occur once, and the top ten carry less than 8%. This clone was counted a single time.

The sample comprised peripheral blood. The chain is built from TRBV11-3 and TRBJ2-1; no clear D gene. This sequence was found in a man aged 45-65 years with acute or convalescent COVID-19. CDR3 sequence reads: CASSPSGNSYNEQFF. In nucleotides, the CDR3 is TGTGCCAGCAGCCCGAGTGGTAACAGTTACAATGAGCAGTTCTTC.